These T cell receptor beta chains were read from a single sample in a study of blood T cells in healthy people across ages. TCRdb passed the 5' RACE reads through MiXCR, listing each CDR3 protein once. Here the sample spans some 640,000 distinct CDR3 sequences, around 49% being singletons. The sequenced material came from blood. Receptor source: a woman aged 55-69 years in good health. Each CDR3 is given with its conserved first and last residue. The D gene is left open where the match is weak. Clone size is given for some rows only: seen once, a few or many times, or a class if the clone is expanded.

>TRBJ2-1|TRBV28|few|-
TGTGCCAGCAGCCCGAAGGGGGGACTATTCTACAATGAGCAGTTCTTC
CASSPKGGLFYNEQFF
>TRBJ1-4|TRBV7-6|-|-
TGTGCCAGCAGCTCCCGCGGGGCAACTAATGAAAAACTGTTTTTT
CASSSRGATNEKLFF
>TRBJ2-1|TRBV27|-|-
TGTGCCAGCAGTCTCCGGGACGGGGGCCATGAGCAGTTCTTC
CASSLRDGGHEQFF
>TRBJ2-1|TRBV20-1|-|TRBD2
TGCAGTGCTAGTCCCCTCACTGGCGGGAGGCCCAATGAGCAGTTCTTC
CSASPLTGGRPNEQFF
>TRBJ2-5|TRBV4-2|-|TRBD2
TGTGCCAGCAGCCAAGATTTGACTAGCGTTCAAACCTCCCAAGAGACCCAGTACTTC
CASSQDLTSVQTSQETQYF
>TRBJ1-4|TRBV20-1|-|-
TGCAGTGCTAGAGTTAGTGGCGGCAGAGTTAATGAAAAACTGTTTTTT
CSARVSGGRVNEKLFF
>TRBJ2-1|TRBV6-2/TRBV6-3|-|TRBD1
TGTGCCAGCAGGGGACAGGGGTCCTACAATGAGCAGTTCTTC
CASRGQGSYNEQFF
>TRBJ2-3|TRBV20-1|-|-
TGCAGTGCTAGAGATCCGAGGGTTGGGGATACGCAGTATTTT
CSARDPRVGDTQYF
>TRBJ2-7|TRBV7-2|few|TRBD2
TGTGCCAGCAGCTTCCAACTAGCGGGAGGGCCGTCAGAGCAGTACTTC
CASSFQLAGGPSEQYF
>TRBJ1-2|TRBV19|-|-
TGTGCCAGTAGTAGGGGCCTTCGGAATGGCTACACCTTC
CASSRGLRNGYTF
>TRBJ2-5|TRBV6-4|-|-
TGTGCCAGCAGCTCGACGAAGTTGGGCCACAATGAGCAGTACTTC
CASSSTKLGHNEQYF
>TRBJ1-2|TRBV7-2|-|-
TGTGCCAGCAGCACCGCAATACAGTATGGCTACACCTTC
CASSTAIQYGYTF
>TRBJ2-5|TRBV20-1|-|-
TGCAGTGCTAGATGGTTTGAAGGAGAGACCCAGTACTTC
CSARWFEGETQYF
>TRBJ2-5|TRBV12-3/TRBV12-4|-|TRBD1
TGTGCCAGCAGAACGACAGGGGCGGGGGAGACCCAGTACTTC
CASRTTGAGETQYF
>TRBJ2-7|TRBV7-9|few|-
TGTGCCAGCAGCTCAGGGAACTACGAGCAGTACTTC
CASSSGNYEQYF
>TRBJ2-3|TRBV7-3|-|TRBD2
TGTGCCAGCAGCCTCCGACTAGCGGGAGGGCTAGATACGCAGTATTTT
CASSLRLAGGLDTQYF
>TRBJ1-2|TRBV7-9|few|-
TGTGCCAGCAGCTTCCGGGACGGTCGAGGTGGCTACACCTTC
CASSFRDGRGGYTF
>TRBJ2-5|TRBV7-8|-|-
TGTGCCAGCAGCCCTCTGACGGGTTCAGGGGAGACCCAGTACTTC
CASSPLTGSGETQYF
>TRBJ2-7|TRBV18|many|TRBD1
TGTGCCAGTCAGGGGGCGAACGACGAGCAGTACTTC
CASQGANDEQYF
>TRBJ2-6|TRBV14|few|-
TGTGCCAGCAGCCAACCGGGACCAAAGTGGAGTGGGGCCAACGTCCTGACTTTC
CASSQPGPKWSGANVLTF
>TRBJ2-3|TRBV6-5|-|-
TGTGCCAGCAGTTACGCTTTCACAGATACGCAGTATTTT
CASSYAFTDTQYF
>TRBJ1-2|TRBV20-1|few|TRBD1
TGCAGTGCTATCGAGACAGGGGGCGACGGCTACACCTTC
CSAIETGGDGYTF
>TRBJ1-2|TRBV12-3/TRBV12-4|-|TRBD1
TGTGCCAGCCGCCTAGGACAGGGGACCTATGGCTACACCTTC
CASRLGQGTYGYTF
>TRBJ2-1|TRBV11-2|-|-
TGTGCCAGCAGCCGCCCTCCGGTAGAGGGTGAGCAGTTCTTC
CASSRPPVEGEQFF
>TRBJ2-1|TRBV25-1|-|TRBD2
TGTGCCAGTCTAGCGGGAGAGGGGAACGATGAGCAGTTCTTC
CASLAGEGNDEQFF
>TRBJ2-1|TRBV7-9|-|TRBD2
TGTGCCAGCAGCTCAACACCGGGACTAGCGGGACGACGTGAGCAGTTCTTC
CASSSTPGLAGRREQFF
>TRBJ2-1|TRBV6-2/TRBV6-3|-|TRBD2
TGTGCCAGCAGCAGACTAGCGAACGATGAGCAGTTCTTC
CASSRLANDEQFF
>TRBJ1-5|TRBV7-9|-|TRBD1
TGTGCCAGCAGTTCCGGGACAGGGAGCAATCAGCCCCAGCATTTT
CASSSGTGSNQPQHF
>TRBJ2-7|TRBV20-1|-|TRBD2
TGCAGTGCTAGGGTGCAGCTAGCGGGAAGGTACGAGCAGTACTTC
CSARVQLAGRYEQYF
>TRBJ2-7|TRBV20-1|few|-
TGCAGTGCTGGGGACGACTCCTACGAGCAGTACTTC
CSAGDDSYEQYF